This T cell receptor (beta chain) comes out of a study of control samples from healthy donors and cancer patients. This CDR3 has 16 residues. Trimming removed 7 bases from V and 5 bases from J, with 23 bases in between. Per the germline V gene, CDR1 is MNHEY and CDR2 is SVGEGT. TCRdb's table, derived via immunoSEQ multiplex PCR, lists solely in-frame clones and lacks some. This repertoire shows around 130,000 clones, roughly 90% found once; its top ten account for 2% to 2.5%. Sequencing was done on a sample of blood. This TCR was sampled from a man aged 18 to 29 in good health. The V and J genes are TRBV6-2 or TRBV6-3 and TRBJ2-5; D gene uncertain. CDR3 coding DNA: TGTGCCAGCACCCCTTTAATGCAGCTCGTGGCGGAGACCCAGTACTTC. Amino acids: CASTPLMQLVAETQYF.